The clone carrying this T cell receptor (beta chain) was seen only a few times. The antigen is undetermined. At one end the junction does not follow the germline gene, possibly because of a read error. Using constant-segment primers, 5'RACE produced TCR alpha and TCR beta cDNA libraries carrying sample barcodes and UMIs. TCRdb recomputed calls from the 5' RACE reads with MiXCR, one row per CDR3 protein. The data hold 55,000 to 70,000 distinct CDR3 sequences, with around 30% observed a single time. The data derive from a study of T-cell memory formation after mild COVID-19. Study information: Clusters of TCRs were largely donor specific. Broader study findings: Day 15 to 85 contracting clones showed balanced CD4/CD8; later expanders leaned CD4+.

The length of the CDR3 is 14 residues. Germline V gives CDR1 MNHEY, CDR2 SVGEGT. The sequenced sample consisted of PBMCs or a T cell subset sorted from them (not recorded which). The genes are TRBV6-2 or TRBV6-3 and TRBJ2-7; 8 positions agree with TRBD2. This TCR derives from a man aged 18 to 30 who had mild COVID-19 (a few samples of this study predate the infection). Cell type and time point are not known. The DNA for the CDR3 is TGTGCCAGCTCTGCTAGCGGGTTCTCCTGCGAGCAGTACTTC. It codes for CASSASGFSCEQYF.